The rows below give T cell receptor beta chains drawn from one sample of a study of blood T cells in healthy people across ages. MiXCR was run by TCRdb on the 5' RACE reads, yielding one entry per CDR3 protein. Here the sample spans roughly 720,000 distinct CDR3 sequences, 53% being singletons. Source material: blood. The receptors stem from a man aged 80 or over in good health. The CDR3 runs from the conserved cysteine through the conserved F or W. D genes are given only for firm matches. Clone size is not always given. Where it is, it says once, few, many or a class for expanded clones.

>TRBJ2-7|few|TRBD2|TRBV20-1
CSATGTSGQPMKQYF
TGCAGTGCGACCGGGACTAGCGGGCAACCTATGAAGCAGTACTTC
>TRBJ1-1|.|.|TRBV5-1
CASTDGQPGAEAFF
TGCGCCAGCACCGATGGACAGCCTGGCGCTGAAGCTTTCTTT
>TRBJ2-7|few|TRBD2|TRBV7-8
CASSSTPAGRNEQYF
TGTGCCAGCAGCTCGACCCCAGCGGGACGAAACGAGCAGTACTTC
>TRBJ2-7|few|.|TRBV18
CASSKTDYEQYF
TGTGCCAGCTCAAAGACGGACTACGAGCAGTACTTC
>TRBJ1-4|few|.|TRBV20-1
CSARQVENEKLFF
TGCAGTGCTCGACAGGTTGAGAATGAAAAACTGTTTTTT
>TRBJ2-2|.|.|TRBV29-1
CSGYRDGELFF
TGCAGCGGGTACAGGGACGGGGAGCTGTTTTTT
>TRBJ1-2|.|.|TRBV5-1
CASSLAKVDGYTF
TGCGCCAGCAGCTTGGCCAAGGTAGATGGCTACACCTTC
>TRBJ2-5|.|TRBD1|TRBV2
CASSSPYRGPHQETQYF
TGTGCCAGCAGTTCTCCATACAGGGGTCCCCACCAAGAGACCCAGTACTTC
>TRBJ2-5|few|TRBD2|TRBV3-1
CASSQEGGSPQKTQYF
TGTGCCAGCAGCCAAGAAGGCGGGAGCCCCCAGAAGACCCAGTACTTC
>TRBJ2-3|few|TRBD2|TRBV20-1
CSAGTSGHGDTQYF
TGCAGTGCTGGGACTAGCGGACACGGGGATACGCAGTATTTT
>TRBJ2-3|.|TRBD2|TRBV5-1
CASSPGNSGLAGVRGAYF
TGCGCCAGCAGCCCTGGGAACTCGGGACTAGCGGGAGTCAGAGGCGCGTATTTT
>TRBJ2-7|.|.|TRBV9
CASSVVPTTATYEQYF
TGTGCCAGCAGCGTAGTCCCGACGACTGCTACCTACGAGCAGTACTTC
>TRBJ2-3|.|.|TRBV29-1
CSVEDLSTDTQYF
TGCAGCGTTGAGGACCTGAGCACAGATACGCAGTATTTT
>TRBJ2-1|.|TRBD2|TRBV20-1
CSADGLAGSSYNEQFF
TGCAGTGCAGACGGACTAGCGGGATCATCCTACAATGAGCAGTTCTTC
>TRBJ1-2|.|.|TRBV5-1
CASSSGPEGYGYTF
TGCGCCAGCAGCTCCGGCCCAGAGGGCTATGGCTACACCTTC
>TRBJ2-7|.|.|TRBV6-1
CANSDQAGGEQYF
TGTGCCAACAGTGACCAGGCCGGGGGCGAGCAGTACTTC
>TRBJ2-7|few|.|TRBV15
CATSSGMSNHEQYF
TGTGCCACCAGCAGCGGAATGTCTAATCACGAGCAGTACTTC
>TRBJ2-5|.|.|TRBV7-9
CASSLSNPHVQETQYF
TGTGCCAGCAGCTTAAGTAATCCCCACGTCCAAGAGACCCAGTACTTC
>TRBJ1-2|.|.|TRBV6-5
CASRNARANNYGYTF
TGTGCCAGCAGGAACGCCAGGGCGAACAACTATGGCTACACCTTC
>TRBJ2-7|.|.|TRBV6-6
CASRLPGRYEQYF
TGTGCCAGCAGGTTACCGGGAAGATACGAGCAGTACTTC
>TRBJ2-7|few|TRBD2|TRBV27
CASSREGPPYEQYF
TGTGCCAGCAGCCGGGAGGGCCCCCCCTACGAGCAGTACTTC
>TRBJ2-5|few|TRBD2|TRBV6-2/TRBV6-3
CASSRGGQQETQYF
TGTGCCAGCAGCCGGGGGGGGCAACAAGAGACCCAGTACTTC
>TRBJ2-7|few|TRBD2|TRBV20-1
CSARTSRRSSYEQYF
TGCAGTGCTCGGACTAGCCGAAGGAGCTCCTACGAGCAGTACTTC
>TRBJ1-2|.|.|TRBV13
CASSPEGGQNYGYTF
TGTGCCAGCAGCCCAGAGGGGGGTCAGAACTATGGCTACACCTTC
>TRBJ2-1|few|TRBD2|TRBV5-6
CASSFGTAGGYDEQFF
TGTGCCAGCAGCTTCGGGACAGCGGGAGGGTACGATGAGCAGTTCTTC
>TRBJ2-7|.|.|TRBV27
CASSLSAGTVSYEQYF
TGTGCCAGCAGTTTATCTGCCGGGACTGTTTCCTACGAGCAGTACTTC
>TRBJ2-3|.|.|TRBV6-2/TRBV6-3
CASRGRDPDTQYF
TGTGCCAGCCGCGGACGAGACCCAGATACGCAGTATTTT
>TRBJ2-7|.|TRBD2|TRBV7-8
CASSLVASGRIAYEQYF
TGTGCCAGCAGCTTAGTGGCTAGCGGGAGGATCGCCTACGAGCAGTACTTC
>TRBJ2-5|.|.|TRBV7-9
CASSLAGVGEGKTQYF
TGTGCCAGCAGCTTAGCTGGGGTCGGAGAGGGAAAGACCCAGTACTTC
>TRBJ2-1|.|.|TRBV5-5
CASRGAGAKSSYNEQFF
TGTGCCAGCAGGGGGGCCGGGGCGAAAAGCTCCTACAATGAGCAGTTCTTC
>TRBJ1-2|.|.|TRBV12-3/TRBV12-4
CASSFEGSGYTF
TGTGCCAGCAGTTTTGAGGGTAGCGGCTACACCTTC
>TRBJ1-2|.|TRBD1|TRBV5-1
CASSTSGQGAEGYTF
TGCGCCAGCAGCACCTCGGGACAGGGGGCTGAGGGCTACACCTTC
>TRBJ2-5|.|.|TRBV5-1
CASSLDPAGEGETQYF
TGCGCCAGCAGCTTGGATCCAGCGGGCGAAGGAGAGACCCAGTACTTC
>TRBJ1-2|few|.|TRBV20-1
CSAREGAAKGYTF
TGCAGTGCTAGAGAAGGCGCCGCTAAGGGCTACACCTTC
>TRBJ2-1|.|.|TRBV7-9
CASSLERKSYNEQFF
TGTGCCAGCAGCTTAGAGAGGAAGTCCTACAATGAGCAGTTCTTC
>TRBJ2-3|.|TRBD1|TRBV29-1
CSVIGRDRAIPDTQYF
TGCAGCGTGATAGGGCGGGACAGGGCGATCCCAGATACGCAGTATTTT
>TRBJ2-7|.|.|TRBV21-1
CASSIAELYEQYF
TGTGCCAGCAGCATAGCGGAGCTCTACGAGCAGTACTTC
>TRBJ1-4|few|.|TRBV29-1
CSVAGGESTNEKLFF
TGCAGCGTTGCTGGAGGGGAGTCAACTAATGAAAAACTGTTTTTT
>TRBJ2-3|.|.|TRBV11-2
CASSSDDRNTQYF
TGTGCCAGCAGCTCGGACGACCGAAATACGCAGTATTTT
>TRBJ2-2|.|TRBD2|TRBV12-3/TRBV12-4
CASSFLGGSTGELFF
TGTGCCAGCAGTTTTTTGGGCGGGAGCACCGGGGAGCTGTTTTTT